A single sample is the source of the 4 T cell receptor beta chains below, sequenced in a study of OX40 agonist ivuxolimab in advanced cancers. The protocol was immunoSEQ multiplex PCR, while the TCRdb copy is restricted to in-frame clones and leaves out a portion. This table has tens of thousands of clones, approximately 80% appearing once. The source material was CD4+ or CD8+ T cells sorted from blood, sampled in a trial of the OX40 agonist ivuxolimab. These receptors were taken from an adult with an advanced solid tumor such as melanoma, head and neck, liver or kidney cancer.

This chain uses TRBV7-2 with TRBJ1-1, with D uncertain. In germline, CDR1 is SGHTA, CDR2 FQGNSA. V was clipped by 0 bases and J by 5 bases, with 10 bases between them. This CDR3 is built from 14 residues. CDR3: CASSLAAGFTEAFF. CDR3 bases: TGTGCCAGCAGCTTAGCTGCGGGATTTACTGAAGCTTTCTTT.

The chain carries TRBV9 and TRBJ2-2; D might be TRBD1 or TRBD2, each matching 5 bases. V gave up 5 bases and J gave up 4 bases, with 9 bases separating them. CDR3 length equals 13 residues. Germline CDR1 is SGDLS and CDR2 is YYNGEE. This chain's CDR3 is CASRGDRTGELFF. DNA of the CDR3: TGTGCCAGCAGGGGGGACCGCACCGGGGAGCTGTTTTTT.

The rearrangement joins TRBV9 to TRBJ2-7, with TRBD1 identical over 10 bases. The V gene's germline CDR1 is SGDLS and CDR2 YYNGEE. The CDR3 spans 14 residues. V shed 4 bases, J shed 5 bases, and the junction held 6 bases outside the gene matches. This CDR3 is CASSFFGQGDEQYF. CDR3 nucleotide sequence: TGTGCCAGCAGCTTTTTCGGACAGGGGGACGAGCAGTACTTC.

The sample holds one count of this clone. The chain couples TRBV18 to TRBJ2-7; D might be TRBD2 (5 bases). Per the germline V gene, CDR1 is KGHSH and CDR2 is LQKENI. V shed 6 bases and J shed 0 bases, with 15 bases lying between them. The CDR3 sequence is 15 residues long. CDR3 residues: CASSHSDGNSYEQYF. The DNA for the CDR3 is TGTGCCAGCTCTCACTCGGACGGGAACTCCTACGAGCAGTACTTC.